Listed below are T cell receptor beta chains from one sample, sequenced in a study of blood T cell repertoires in COVID-19. The table came from immunoSEQ multiplex PCR; TCRdb's copy has only in-frame clones and leaves some out. The repertoire holds roughly 81,000 clones, with more than 85% as singletons. What was sequenced was peripheral blood. Receptors originate from a man aged 40-55 years with acute or convalescent COVID-19. The CDR3 runs from the conserved cysteine through the conserved F or W. Each record gives: clone size, D gene, J gene, V gene, CDR3 protein, CDR3 DNA. The D gene is left open where the match is weak. The listing skips clone size in some rows; elsewhere it reads once, few, many or a size class.

NA	NA	TRBJ1-4	TRBV2	CASKWGSNEKLFF	TGTGCCAGCAAATGGGGCAGTAATGAAAAACTGTTTTTT
NA	TRBD1	TRBJ1-2	TRBV5-1	CASSFDQGARGYTF	TGCGCCAGCAGCTTCGACCAGGGGGCCCGTGGCTACACCTTC
NA	NA	TRBJ1-1	TRBV29-1	CSVKRLGNTEAFF	TGCAGCGTTAAGAGGTTGGGTAACACTGAAGCTTTCTTT
NA	TRBD2	TRBJ2-1	TRBV27	CASTVLAGGRYNEQFF	TGTGCCAGCACCGTTCTAGCGGGGGGACGATACAATGAGCAGTTCTTC
NA	NA	TRBJ1-3	TRBV10-3	CAISSQGLSGNTIYF	TGTGCCATCAGCTCCCAGGGCCTCTCTGGAAACACCATATATTTT
NA	TRBD2	TRBJ2-2	TRBV5-1	CASSMGLAGVGTGELFF	TGCGCCAGCAGCATGGGACTAGCGGGAGTAGGAACCGGGGAGCTGTTTTTT
NA	NA	TRBJ1-2	TRBV2	CASTPNTGKGGYTF	TGTGCCAGCACCCCTAATACAGGAAAGGGTGGCTACACCTTC
once	TRBD2	TRBJ2-2	TRBV4-2	CASSQDRSGGAKTGELFF	TGTGCCAGCAGCCAAGACCGTAGCGGGGGGGCAAAAACCGGGGAGCTGTTTTTT
few	TRBD1	TRBJ2-7	TRBV27	CASSFAQGAYEQYF	TGTGCCAGCAGTTTCGCGCAGGGGGCCTACGAGCAGTACTTC
NA	NA	TRBJ1-2	TRBV19	CASRELQGLGYGYTF	TGTGCCAGTAGGGAGTTACAGGGTCTTGGCTATGGCTACACCTTC
NA	TRBD1	TRBJ1-3	TRBV5-4	CASSLDRAGNTIYF	TGTGCCAGCAGCCTGGACAGGGCTGGAAACACCATATATTTT
few	NA	TRBJ1-5	TRBV19	CAIHRTVTVVSNQPQHF	TGTGCCATCCACAGGACAGTGACAGTCGTAAGCAATCAGCCCCAGCATTTT
NA	NA	TRBJ1-1	TRBV18	CASDDGEVNTEAFF	TGTGCCAGCGACGACGGGGAGGTGAACACTGAAGCTTTCTTT
NA	TRBD1	TRBJ1-4	TRBV28	CASASDREGEKLFF	TGTGCCAGCGCATCGGACAGGGAGGGAGAAAAACTGTTTTTT
NA	NA	TRBJ1-3	TRBV12-3/TRBV12-4	CASRTGIENTIYF	TGTGCCAGCAGGACGGGGATCGAAAACACCATATATTTT
few	TRBD2	TRBJ2-3	TRBV7-2	CASSPGLAGADTQYF	TGTGCCAGCAGTCCTGGACTAGCGGGGGCAGATACGCAGTATTTT
NA	NA	TRBJ1-1	TRBV5-1	CASSLKGSAEAFF	TGCGCCAGCAGCTTAAAAGGGAGCGCTGAAGCTTTCTTT
NA	TRBD1	TRBJ1-6	TRBV5-4	CASSPTGGNSPLHF	TGTGCCAGCAGCCCTACAGGGGGAAATTCACCCCTCCACTTT
NA	NA	TRBJ1-1	TRBV6-5	CASSQPHMNTEAFF	TGTGCCAGCAGCCAACCGCACATGAACACTGAAGCTTTCTTT
NA	TRBD1	TRBJ1-1	TRBV29-1	CSVDYRGMTNTEAFF	TGCAGCGTTGATTACAGGGGGATGACGAACACTGAAGCTTTCTTT
NA	TRBD1	TRBJ1-3	TRBV6-1	CASSAPTGGISGTIYF	TGTGCCAGCAGTGCCCCGACAGGGGGAATATCGGGCACCATATATTTT
NA	NA	TRBJ2-7	TRBV6-5	CASCRESSLGEQYF	TGTGCCAGCTGCCGGGAGTCCTCCCTTGGGGAGCAGTACTTC
NA	TRBD1	TRBJ1-2	TRBV12-3/TRBV12-4	CASSRDRDYGYTF	TGTGCCAGCAGCCGGGACAGGGACTATGGCTACACCTTC
NA	NA	TRBJ1-1	TRBV30	CAVLPNTEAFF	TGTGCCGTACTACCGAACACTGAAGCTTTCTTT
NA	NA	TRBJ1-1	TRBV7-2	CASSLEGVRTEAFF	TGTGCCAGCAGCTTAGAGGGGGTACGCACTGAAGCTTTCTTT
NA	NA	TRBJ1-2	TRBV4-3	CASSQDSIGRYGYTF	TGCGCCAGCAGCCAAGATTCGATAGGGAGATATGGCTACACCTTC
NA	TRBD1	TRBJ2-1	TRBV7-2	CASSLTGPLNEQFF	TGTGCCAGCAGCTTGACAGGGCCGCTTAATGAGCAGTTCTTC
NA	NA	TRBJ1-3	TRBV6-5	CASSYSRGNTIYF	TGTGCCAGCAGTTATAGCCGAGGAAACACCATATATTTT
NA	TRBD1	TRBJ1-2	TRBV5-6	CASSLGQGDYGYTF	TGTGCCAGCAGCTTAGGACAGGGGGACTATGGCTACACCTTC
once	NA	TRBJ1-1	TRBV5-1	CASSFRGIGTEAFF	TGCGCCAGCAGCTTTAGAGGGATTGGCACTGAAGCTTTCTTT
once	NA	TRBJ1-3	TRBV5-8	CASSLRGAGNTIYF	TGTGCCAGCAGCTTGCGGGGGGCTGGAAACACCATATATTTT
once	NA	TRBJ2-7	TRBV7-9	CASSTNDIEQYF	TGTGCCAGCAGCACTAATGATATCGAGCAGTACTTC
once	TRBD1	TRBJ1-2	TRBV29-1	CSVEEQGAGGYTF	TGCAGCGTTGAAGAACAGGGGGCTGGGGGCTACACCTTC
NA	TRBD1	TRBJ1-5	TRBV27	CASSPGGKGSQPQHF	TGTGCCAGCAGTCCAGGGGGCAAGGGTAGTCAGCCCCAGCATTTT
once	NA	TRBJ1-2	TRBV6-5	CASRQPGVNYGYTF	TGTGCCAGCAGGCAGCCGGGAGTCAACTATGGCTACACCTTC
NA	NA	TRBJ2-6	TRBV19	CASSIVSPGHPWAGANVLTF	TGTGCCAGTAGTATAGTGTCGCCGGGACACCCATGGGCAGGGGCCAACGTCCTGACTTTC
few	TRBD1	TRBJ2-1	TRBV18	CASSPRQGSSYNEQFF	TGTGCCAGCTCACCGAGACAGGGAAGCTCCTACAATGAGCAGTTCTTC
NA	NA	TRBJ1-2	TRBV6-2/TRBV6-3	CASSYVQNYGYTF	TGTGCCAGCAGTTACGTGCAGAACTATGGCTACACCTTC
NA	NA	TRBJ2-1	TRBV15	CATSRGAAQGFDEQFF	TGTGCCACCAGCAGGGGGGCGGCCCAAGGCTTTGATGAGCAGTTCTTC
NA	TRBD1	TRBJ1-1	TRBV14	CASSSGQALNTEAFF	TGTGCCAGCAGCTCGGGACAGGCTTTGAACACTGAAGCTTTCTTT
NA	NA	TRBJ2-1	TRBV29-1	CSVEVGKEWRNEQFF	TGCAGCGTTGAAGTAGGAAAGGAATGGAGGAATGAGCAGTTCTTC
NA	NA	TRBJ2-7	TRBV30	CAWSVGVYEQYF	TGTGCCTGGAGTGTAGGGGTCTACGAGCAGTACTTC
NA	TRBD2	TRBJ2-7	TRBV4-3	CASSQGIAGGYEQYF	TGCGCCAGCAGCCAAGGTATAGCGGGGGGATACGAGCAGTACTTC
NA	TRBD2	TRBJ2-1	TRBV11-3	CASSLDQAPGGGLSNEQFF	TGTGCCAGCAGCTTAGATCAGGCCCCGGGCGGGGGGCTGAGCAATGAGCAGTTCTTC
NA	TRBD1	TRBJ1-1	TRBV2	CASSDGARGPNTEAFF	TGTGCCAGCAGTGATGGAGCCAGGGGGCCTAACACTGAAGCTTTCTTT